Listed here is a single TCR beta chain. Negative isolation was used for CD8+ and CD4+ T cells and FACS enrichment for TEMRA cells. This specimen belongs to a study of CD8 T cells in Susac syndrome. Germline CDR1 DFQATT, CDR2 SNEGSKA (reference sequence). CDR3 size: 13 residues. V lost 0 bases and J 6 bases, leaving 10 bases between the germline ends. Random hexamers primed reverse transcription of 0.5 to 1 ug RNA. TCRdb ran MiXCR on the immunoSEQ multiplex PCR reads and lists one entry per CDR3 protein. This table holds 65,000 to 75,000 distinct CDR3 sequences, around 93% found once. Sequencing input: CD8+ T cells from PBMCs. The TCR originated in a human donor in good health. J is TRBJ2-3 and V is TRBV20-1; D gene uncertain. The DNA of the CDR3 is TGCAGTGCTAGAGATTCGACTTATGATACGCAGTATTTT. Translation gives CSARDSTYDTQYF.